This T cell receptor (beta chain) is drawn from a study of T cells in Graves' hyperthyroidism and ophthalmopathy. Study overall: Upon initial diagnosis and before any treatment, peripheral blood was collected. The study's findings and limits: Blood held most thyroid clonotypes expanded above 0.001 frequency.

Notes on this clonotype: Its specificity is not known. This may stem from a read error, because a much larger clone lies one nucleotide away.

It was considered stable Graves' hyperthyroidism when ophthalmopathy did not progress within 18 months. RNA transcripts were the template for amplifying TCR beta CDR3 regions. First-round RT-PCR targeting the TCR CDR3 was performed with the HTBI primer set. TCRdb reprocessed the multiplex PCR reads via MiXCR and lists one record per CDR3 protein. The sample includes hundreds of thousands of distinct CDR3 sequences, over 35% of them seen just once. The source material was blood. The sequence was obtained from a young man with Graves' hyperthyroidism.

CDR3 DNA: TGTGCCAGCAGCATGACAGGGAGCTCCTACGGGCAGTACTTC. Protein sequence: CASSMTGSSYGQYF. The J gene is TRBJ2-7, the V gene TRBV9, with TRBD1 matching over 7 bases. The CDR3 covers 14 residues. CDR1 SGDLS and CDR2 YYNGEE come from the germline V gene.